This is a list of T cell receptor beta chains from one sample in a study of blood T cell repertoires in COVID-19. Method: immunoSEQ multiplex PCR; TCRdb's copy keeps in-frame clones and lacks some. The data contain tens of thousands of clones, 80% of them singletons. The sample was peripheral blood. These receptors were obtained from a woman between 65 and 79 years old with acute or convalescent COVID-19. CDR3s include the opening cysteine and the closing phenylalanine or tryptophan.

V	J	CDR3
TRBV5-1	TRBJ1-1	CASSLAPGVEAFF
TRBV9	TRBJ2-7	CASSVDSGGGLGEQYF
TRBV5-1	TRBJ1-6	CASSLVQGDNSPLHF
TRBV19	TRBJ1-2	CASSISLDSLNGYTF
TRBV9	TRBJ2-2	CASSTPSPSGGEENTGELFF
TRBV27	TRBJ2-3	CASSLSASRSTDTQYF
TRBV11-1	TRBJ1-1	CASSLNEGDTEAFF
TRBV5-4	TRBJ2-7	CASSPGGGLSHEQYF
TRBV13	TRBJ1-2	CASSLNLSGGYTF
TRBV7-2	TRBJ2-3	CASSPSTDTQYF
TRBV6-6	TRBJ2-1	CASIRSSEQFF
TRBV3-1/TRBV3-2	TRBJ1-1	CASSPPGRGANTEAFF
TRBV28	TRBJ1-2	CASSPRAGRPGYTF
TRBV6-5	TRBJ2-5	CASPRKNEETQYF
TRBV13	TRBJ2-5	CASSLASQETQYF
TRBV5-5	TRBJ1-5	CASSPQGGEEQPQHF
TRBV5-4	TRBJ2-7	CASSLDRGREQYF
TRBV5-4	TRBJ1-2	CASSLGAPGQGGYGYTF